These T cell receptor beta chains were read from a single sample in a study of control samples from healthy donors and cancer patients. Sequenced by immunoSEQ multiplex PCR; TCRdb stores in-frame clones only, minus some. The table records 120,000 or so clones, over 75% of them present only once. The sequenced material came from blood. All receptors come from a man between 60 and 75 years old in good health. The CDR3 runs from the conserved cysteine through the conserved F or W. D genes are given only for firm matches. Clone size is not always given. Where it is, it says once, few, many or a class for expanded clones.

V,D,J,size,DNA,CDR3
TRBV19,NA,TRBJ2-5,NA,TGTGCCAGTAGTACCCTCGAGCAAGAGACCCAGTACTTC,CASSTLEQETQYF
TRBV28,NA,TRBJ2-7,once,TGTGCCAGCACCCCCTTACGGGGGCCCGGGTTCTACGAGCAGTACTTC,CASTPLRGPGFYEQYF
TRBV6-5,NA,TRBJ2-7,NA,TGTGCCAGCAGTCCAAGTCTATACGAGCAGTACTTC,CASSPSLYEQYF
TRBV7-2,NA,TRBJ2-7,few,TGTGCCAGCAGCTTAGCTGGACCCTACGAGCAGTACTTC,CASSLAGPYEQYF
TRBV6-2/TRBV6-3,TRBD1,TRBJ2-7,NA,TGTGCCAGCAGTAAGAGACAGGGCCCATACGAGCAGTACTTC,CASSKRQGPYEQYF
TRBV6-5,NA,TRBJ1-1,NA,TGTGCCAGCAGCCTCCAGACAGAGAACACTGAAGCTTTCTTT,CASSLQTENTEAFF
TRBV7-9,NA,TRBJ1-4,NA,TGTGCCAGCAGCTTAGGCACCGAAGTCTCCAATGAAAAACTGTTTTTT,CASSLGTEVSNEKLFF
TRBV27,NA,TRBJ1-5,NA,TGTGCCAGCAGTTTATCTTCCGCGGGTGTTCAGCCCCAGCATTTT,CASSLSSAGVQPQHF
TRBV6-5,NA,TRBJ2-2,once,TGTGCCAGCAGTTGGACACAAGGGGTCCCCGGGGAGCTGTTTTTT,CASSWTQGVPGELFF
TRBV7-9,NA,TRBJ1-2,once,TGTGCCAGCAGCTTAGCGGCGGCCCTTAGTGGCTACACCTTC,CASSLAAALSGYTF
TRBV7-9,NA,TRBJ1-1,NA,TGTGCCAGCAGCTTAGGCACGGAAATGAACACTGAAGCTTTCTTT,CASSLGTEMNTEAFF
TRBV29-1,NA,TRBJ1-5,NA,TGCAGCGTGATGGCTGGGGGCGGCAATCAGCCCCAGCATTTT,CSVMAGGGNQPQHF
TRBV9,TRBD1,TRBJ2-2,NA,TGTGCCAGCAGCGCCGGGACAGCGAACACCGGGGAGCTGTTTTTT,CASSAGTANTGELFF
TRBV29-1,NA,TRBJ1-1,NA,TGCAGCGTTGAAGATCCCACTACGGTTGCCGCTTTCTTT,CSVEDPTTVAAFF
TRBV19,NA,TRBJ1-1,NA,TGTGCCAGTAGCAGGGAACGGGGGAACACTGAAGCTTTCTTT,CASSRERGNTEAFF
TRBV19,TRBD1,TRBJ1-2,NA,TGTGCCAGTAGTATAGAGTTGGACAGGACCTACACCTTC,CASSIELDRTYTF
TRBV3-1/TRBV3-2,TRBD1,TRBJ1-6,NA,TGTGCCAGCAGCAGAAGTACGGGACAGGGCAATTCACCCCTCCACTTT,CASSRSTGQGNSPLHF
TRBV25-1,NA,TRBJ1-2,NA,TGTGCCAGCAGTAGTAGGGTTGGCGACTATGGCTACACCTTC,CASSSRVGDYGYTF
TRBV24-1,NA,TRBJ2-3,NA,TGTGCCACCAGTGATCCGGTAGGCCGGAGCACAGATACGCAGTATTTT,CATSDPVGRSTDTQYF
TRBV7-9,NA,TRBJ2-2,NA,TGTGCCAGCAGCCAAGGAGGGGGGCCCACCGGGGAGCTGTTTTTT,CASSQGGGPTGELFF
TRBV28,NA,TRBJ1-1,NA,TGTGCCAGCAGGACAACCTTTGACACTGAAGCTTTCTTT,CASRTTFDTEAFF
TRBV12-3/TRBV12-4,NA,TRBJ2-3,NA,TGTGCCAGCAGTAAAGTTACAGATACGCAGTATTTT,CASSKVTDTQYF
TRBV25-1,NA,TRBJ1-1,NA,TGTGCCAGCAGATCCATCGTGAACACTGAAGCTTTCTTT,CASRSIVNTEAFF
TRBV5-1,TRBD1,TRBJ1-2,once,TGCGCCAGCAGCTTGGGGACAGGGGGTAACTATGGCTACACCTTC,CASSLGTGGNYGYTF
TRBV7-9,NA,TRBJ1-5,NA,TGTGCCAGCAGCTTAGGGGAACAGCCCCAGCATTTT,CASSLGEQPQHF
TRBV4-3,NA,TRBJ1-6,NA,TGCGCCAGCAGCCAAAAGGGTGTTTCACCCCTCCACTTT,CASSQKGVSPLHF
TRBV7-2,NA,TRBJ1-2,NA,TGTGCCAGCAGCCCCCAGGGCGCCAGCTATGGCTACACCTTC,CASSPQGASYGYTF
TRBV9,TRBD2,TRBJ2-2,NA,TGTGCCAGCAGCGTAGGGGGAGGGGCGGCCGGGGAGCTGTTTTTT,CASSVGGGAAGELFF
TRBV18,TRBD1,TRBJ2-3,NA,TGTGCCAGCTCACCTGCGACAGGGTACGGTATGGGCACAGATACGCAGTATTTT,CASSPATGYGMGTDTQYF
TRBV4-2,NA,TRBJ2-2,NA,TGTGCCAGCAGCCAGGACCGGGACTTCCCCGGGGAGCTGTTTTTT,CASSQDRDFPGELFF
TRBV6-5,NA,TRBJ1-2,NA,TGTGCCAGCAAAACGACAGTTAACTATGGCTACACCTTC,CASKTTVNYGYTF
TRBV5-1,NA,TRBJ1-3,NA,TGCGCCAGCAGCCCACAGGGTGCTGGAAACACCATATATTTT,CASSPQGAGNTIYF
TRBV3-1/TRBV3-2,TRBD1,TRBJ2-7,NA,TGTGCCAGCAGCCAACCTCGGACAGGGGGCTACGAGCAGTACTTC,CASSQPRTGGYEQYF
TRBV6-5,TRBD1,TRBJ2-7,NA,TGTGCCAGCAGTTACTCGCGGACAGGCAGGTACGAGCAGTACTTC,CASSYSRTGRYEQYF
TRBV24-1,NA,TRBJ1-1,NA,TGTGCCACCAGTGATTTGGAGGCAGGTGAAGCTTTCTTT,CATSDLEAGEAFF
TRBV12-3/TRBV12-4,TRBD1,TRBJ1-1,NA,TGTGCCAGCAGCTGGACAGGGAACACTGAAGCTTTCTTT,CASSWTGNTEAFF
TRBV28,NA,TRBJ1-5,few,TGTGCCAGCAGTATGATGACAGCTGGCAATCAGCCCCAGCATTTT,CASSMMTAGNQPQHF
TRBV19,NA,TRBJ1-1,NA,TGTGCCAGTAGTATTGGCACTGAAGCTTTCTTT,CASSIGTEAFF
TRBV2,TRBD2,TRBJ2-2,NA,TGTGCCAGCGGGTTACTAGCGGTCACCGGGGAGCTGTTTTTT,CASGLLAVTGELFF
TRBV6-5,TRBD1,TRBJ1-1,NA,TGTGCCAGCAGTTACGGAGCAGGGGGCCCCTTTGAAGCTTTCTTT,CASSYGAGGPFEAFF
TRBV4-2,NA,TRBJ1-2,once,TGTGCCAGCAGCCAAGATAGCGGGGGAACTTACTATGGCTACACCTTC,CASSQDSGGTYYGYTF
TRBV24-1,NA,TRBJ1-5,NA,TGTGCCACCGGGGGAGCTTTGGGAAATCAGCCCCAGCATTTT,CATGGALGNQPQHF
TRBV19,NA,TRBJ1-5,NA,TGTGCCAGTATCGGAACAGCCACCTCAAGACAGCCCCAGCATTTT,CASIGTATSRQPQHF
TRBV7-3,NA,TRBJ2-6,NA,TGTGCCAGCAGCTCCACCTCGATCGCTGGGGCCAACGTCCTGACTTTC,CASSSTSIAGANVLTF
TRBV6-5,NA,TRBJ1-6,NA,TGTGCCAGCAGTTTCCGAACTACAGGGAATTCACCCCTCCACTTT,CASSFRTTGNSPLHF
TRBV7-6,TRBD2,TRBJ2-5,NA,TGTGCCAGCAGCTCCGGACTAGCGGGGGGCCAAGAGACCCAGTACTTC,CASSSGLAGGQETQYF
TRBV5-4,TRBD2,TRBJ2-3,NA,TGTGCCAGCAGCTTGTCTAGCGGGGGGGCCGGTACCGGGGATACGCAGTATTTT,CASSLSSGGAGTGDTQYF